This T cell receptor (beta chain) was recovered during a study of blood T cell repertoires in COVID-19. Study as a whole: Acute and convalescent COVID-19 specimens originated in the United States, Italy and Spain. In each case, the material was cDNA or gDNA derived from T cells, B-cell-depleted T cells, or PBMCs.

In the authors' workflow: Amplifying reference gene primers gave estimates of nucleated cell counts. Assay: immunoSEQ multiplex PCR; the TCRdb copy retains only in-frame clones and omits some. That table is the source of V, J and clone size, and D and trimming were worked out from the DNA. The table has 100,000 or so clones, around 80% seen once. The CDR3 is made up of 15 amino acids. V trimming: 4 bases; J trimming: 3 bases; junction bases outside the gene matches: 8. From germline, CDR1 is LNHDA and CDR2 SQIVND (reference sequence). Material for sequencing was peripheral blood. The V call is TRBV19, the J call TRBJ2-7, with TRBD2 identical over 8 bases. The receptor was isolated from a human donor in a cohort sampled during active COVID-19. This chain's CDR3 is CASSTGSSGSYEQYF. CDR3 nucleotides: TGTGCCAGTAGTACCGGGTCCAGCGGGAGCTACGAGCAGTACTTC.